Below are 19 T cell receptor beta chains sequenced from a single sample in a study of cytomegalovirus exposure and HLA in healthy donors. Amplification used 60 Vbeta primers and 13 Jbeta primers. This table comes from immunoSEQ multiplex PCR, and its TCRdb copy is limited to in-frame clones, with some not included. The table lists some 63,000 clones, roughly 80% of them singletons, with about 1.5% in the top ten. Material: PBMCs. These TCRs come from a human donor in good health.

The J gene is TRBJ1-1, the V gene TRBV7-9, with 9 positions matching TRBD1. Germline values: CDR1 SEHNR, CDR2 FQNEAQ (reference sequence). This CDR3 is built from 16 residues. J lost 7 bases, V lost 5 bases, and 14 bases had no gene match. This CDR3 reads CASSSSYTGGANEAFF. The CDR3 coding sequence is TGTGCCAGCAGCAGCTCGTATACAGGGGGCGCGAATGAAGCTTTCTTT.

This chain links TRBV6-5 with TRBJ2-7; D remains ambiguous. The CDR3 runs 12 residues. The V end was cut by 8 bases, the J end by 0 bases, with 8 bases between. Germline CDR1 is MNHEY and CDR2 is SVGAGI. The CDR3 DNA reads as TGTGCCAGCGTAGCCAACTCCTACGAGCAGTACTTC. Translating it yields CASVANSYEQYF.

CDR3 nucleotide sequence: TGCGCCAGCAGCCAACAACTGGACACGGTCACAGATACGCAGTATTTT. Translated: CASSQQLDTVTDTQYF. This chain links TRBV4-3 with TRBJ2-3; possible D gene TRBD1, 5 bases. Trimming shortened V by 2 bases and J by 2 bases, and 14 bases separated the two germline ends. The CDR3 is 16 residues long. Germline CDR1 is LGHNA and CDR2 is YSLEER.

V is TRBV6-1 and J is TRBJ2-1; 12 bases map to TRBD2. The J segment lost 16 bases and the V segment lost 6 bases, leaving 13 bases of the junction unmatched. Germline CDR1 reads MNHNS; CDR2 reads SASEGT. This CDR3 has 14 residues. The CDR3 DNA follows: TGTGCCAGCAGCGGTCTAGCGGGAGGGATAAGAATATTCTTC. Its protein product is CASSGLAGGIRIFF.

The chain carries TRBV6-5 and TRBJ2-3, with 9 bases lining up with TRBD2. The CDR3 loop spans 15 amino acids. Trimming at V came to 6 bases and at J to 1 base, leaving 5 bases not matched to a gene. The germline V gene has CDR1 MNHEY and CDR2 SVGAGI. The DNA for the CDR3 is TGTGCCAGCAGCCGTGGACTAGCGCGCACAGATACGCAGTATTTT. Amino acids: CASSRGLARTDTQYF.

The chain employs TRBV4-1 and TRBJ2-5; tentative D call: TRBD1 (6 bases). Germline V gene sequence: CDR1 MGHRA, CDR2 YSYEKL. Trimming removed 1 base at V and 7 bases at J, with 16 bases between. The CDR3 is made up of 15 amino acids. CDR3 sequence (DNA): TGCGCCAGCAGCCAAGTCGTGGCAGGGGATGTGACCCAGTACTTC. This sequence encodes CASSQVVAGDVTQYF.

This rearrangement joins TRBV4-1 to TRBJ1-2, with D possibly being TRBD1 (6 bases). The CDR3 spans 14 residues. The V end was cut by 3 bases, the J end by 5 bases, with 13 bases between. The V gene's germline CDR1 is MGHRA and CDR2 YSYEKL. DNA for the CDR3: TGCGCCAGCAGCCACCCGGGACAACTATATGGCTACACCTTC. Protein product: CASSHPGQLYGYTF.

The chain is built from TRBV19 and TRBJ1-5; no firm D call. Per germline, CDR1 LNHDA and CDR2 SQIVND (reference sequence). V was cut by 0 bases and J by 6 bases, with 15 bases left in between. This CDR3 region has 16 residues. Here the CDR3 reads CASSIEGRLQSQPQHF. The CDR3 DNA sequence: TGTGCCAGTAGTATAGAGGGCCGCCTTCAATCTCAGCCCCAGCATTTT. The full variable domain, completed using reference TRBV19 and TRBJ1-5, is DGGITQSPKYLFRKEGQNVTLSCEQNLNHDAMYWYRQDPGQGLRLIYYSQIVNDFQKGDIAEGYSVSREKKESFPLTVTSAQKNPTAFYLCASSIEGRLQSQPQHFGDGTRLSIL.

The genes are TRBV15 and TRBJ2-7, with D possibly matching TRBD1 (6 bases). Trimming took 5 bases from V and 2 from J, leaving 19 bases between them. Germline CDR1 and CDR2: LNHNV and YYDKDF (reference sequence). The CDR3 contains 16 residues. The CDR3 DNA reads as TGTGCCACCAGCCCATTTTTTGTCGGACAGACCTACGAGCAGTACTTC. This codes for CATSPFFVGQTYEQYF. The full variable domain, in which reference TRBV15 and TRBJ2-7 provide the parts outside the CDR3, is DAMVIQNPRYQVTQFGKPVTLSCSQTLNHNVMYWYQQKSSQAPKLLFHYYDKDFNNEADTPDNFQSRRPNTSFCFLDIRSPGLGDTAMYLCATSPFFVGQTYEQYFGPGTRLTVT.

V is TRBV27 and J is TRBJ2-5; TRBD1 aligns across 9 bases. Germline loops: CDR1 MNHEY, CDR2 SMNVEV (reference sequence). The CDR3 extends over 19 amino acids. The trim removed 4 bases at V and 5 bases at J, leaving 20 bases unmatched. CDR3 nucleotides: TGTGCCAGCAGTTCCCTTCCACCCCACCTCGGACAGGGGAGGGAGACCCAGTACTTC. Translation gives CASSSLPPHLGQGRETQYF.

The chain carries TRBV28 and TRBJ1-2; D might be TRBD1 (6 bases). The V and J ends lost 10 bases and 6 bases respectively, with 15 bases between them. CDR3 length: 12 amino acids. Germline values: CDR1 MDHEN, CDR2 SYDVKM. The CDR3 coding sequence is TGTGCCATTACTTGGGCAGGGGATGGCTACACCTTC. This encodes CAITWAGDGYTF.

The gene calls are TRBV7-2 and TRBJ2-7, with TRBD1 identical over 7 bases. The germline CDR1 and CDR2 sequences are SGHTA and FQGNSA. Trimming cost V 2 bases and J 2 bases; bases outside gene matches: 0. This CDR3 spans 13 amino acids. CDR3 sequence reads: CASSLQGAYEQYF. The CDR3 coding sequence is TGTGCCAGCAGCTTACAGGGGGCCTACGAGCAGTACTTC.

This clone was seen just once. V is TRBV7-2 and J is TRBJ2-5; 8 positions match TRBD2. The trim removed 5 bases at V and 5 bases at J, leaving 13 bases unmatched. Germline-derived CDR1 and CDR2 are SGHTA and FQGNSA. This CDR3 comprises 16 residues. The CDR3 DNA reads TGTGCCAGCAGCCCGGGGGGCGCGGGAGGAAAGGAGACCCAGTACTTC. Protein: CASSPGGAGGKETQYF.

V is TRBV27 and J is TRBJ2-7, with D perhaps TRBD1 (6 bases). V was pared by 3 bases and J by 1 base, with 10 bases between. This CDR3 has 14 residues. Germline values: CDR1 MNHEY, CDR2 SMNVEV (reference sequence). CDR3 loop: CASSFDRISYEQYF. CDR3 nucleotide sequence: TGTGCCAGCAGTTTCGACAGGATATCCTACGAGCAGTACTTC.

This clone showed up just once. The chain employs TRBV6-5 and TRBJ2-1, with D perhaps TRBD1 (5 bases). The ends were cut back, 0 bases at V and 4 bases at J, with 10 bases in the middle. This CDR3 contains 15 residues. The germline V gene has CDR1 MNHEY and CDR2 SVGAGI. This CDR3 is CASSYSGVLYNEQFF. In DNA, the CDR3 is TGTGCCAGCAGTTACTCAGGGGTTTTGTACAATGAGCAGTTCTTC.

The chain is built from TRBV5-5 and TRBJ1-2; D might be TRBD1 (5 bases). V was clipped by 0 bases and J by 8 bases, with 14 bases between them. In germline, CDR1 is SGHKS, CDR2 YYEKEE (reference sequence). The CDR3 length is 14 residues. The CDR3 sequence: CASSLDGGYRGYTF. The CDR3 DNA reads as TGTGCCAGCAGCTTGGATGGGGGGTATAGAGGCTACACCTTC.

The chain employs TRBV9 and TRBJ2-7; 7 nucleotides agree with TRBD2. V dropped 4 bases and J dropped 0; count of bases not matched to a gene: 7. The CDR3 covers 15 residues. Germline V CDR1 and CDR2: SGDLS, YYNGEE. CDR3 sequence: CASSLAGGLSYEQYF. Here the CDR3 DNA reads TGTGCCAGCAGCTTAGCGGGCGGACTCTCCTACGAGCAGTACTTC.

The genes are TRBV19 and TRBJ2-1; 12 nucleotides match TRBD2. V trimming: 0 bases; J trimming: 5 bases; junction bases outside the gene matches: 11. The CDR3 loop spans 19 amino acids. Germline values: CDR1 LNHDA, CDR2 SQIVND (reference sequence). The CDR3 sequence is CASSIDRLPGLAGHNEQFF. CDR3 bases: TGTGCCAGTAGTATAGATCGTCTCCCGGGACTAGCGGGCCACAATGAGCAGTTCTTC.

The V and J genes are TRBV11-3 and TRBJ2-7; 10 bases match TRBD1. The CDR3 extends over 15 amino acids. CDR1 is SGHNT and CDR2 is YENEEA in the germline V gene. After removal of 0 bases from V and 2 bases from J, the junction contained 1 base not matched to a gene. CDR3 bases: TGTGCCAGCAGCTTAGATGGGACAGGGGCCTACGAGCAGTACTTC. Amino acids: CASSLDGTGAYEQYF.